A single T cell receptor beta chain is shown here with its context. Its antigen remains unidentified. Specified time point: cycle 4 day 1 (C4D1), after less than seven weeks of nivolumab. All patients experienced relapse after autologous stem cell transplantation, and brentuximab vedotin exposure was variable. When best responses were assessed, they were complete response, partial response or progressive disease. Some clones are missing from TCRdb's copy, which holds only in-frame ones; the method was immunoSEQ multiplex PCR. The sample shows 13,000 to 15,000 clones, roughly 80% of them seen only once. The data stem from a study of PD-1 blockade in classical Hodgkin lymphoma. Trimming shortened V by 2 bases and J by 3 bases, and 18 bases separated the two germline ends. The CDR3 extends over 17 amino acids. CDR1 and CDR2 from the germline V gene are MRHNA and SNTAGT. Regarding the study as a whole: When set against healthy donors, newly diagnosed patients were reported to show lower baseline TCR diversity.

Sequenced here: peripheral blood mononuclear cells (PBMCs), sampled before the fourth cycle of nivolumab. This sequence was found in a human donor with classical Hodgkin lymphoma. This chain joins TRBV6-4 and TRBJ2-3; perhaps TRBD1 as D (5 bases). The DNA for the CDR3 is TGTGCCAGCAGTGACACCCCCTCAGGGTCTCTAACAGATACGCAGTATTTT. Protein product: CASSDTPSGSLTDTQYF.